Here is one TCR beta chain with its context. With 8 bases removed from V and 2 bases from J, the gap between germline ends came to 16 bases. This CDR3 spans 14 amino acids. Germline V gene lookup returns CDR1 MRHNA and CDR2 SNTAGT. The data belong to a study of blood T cell repertoires in COVID-19. Each participant's cohort was designated according to participant-reported clinical history. Here immunoSEQ multiplex PCR was the method, and the copy in TCRdb shows in-frame clones only, minus some. The sample includes roughly 320,000 clones, over 90% of them seen just once. The source of this sequence is a woman between 25 and 40 years old who had been exposed to COVID-19. Sequences were obtained from PBMCs or T cells enriched from blood (not recorded which). The chain combines TRBV6-4 with TRBJ2-7; possibly TRBD1 for D (6 bases). The CDR3 here is CASFHRTAAYEQYF. The CDR3 DNA reads TGTGCCAGCTTTCACCGGACAGCAGCCTACGAGCAGTACTTC.